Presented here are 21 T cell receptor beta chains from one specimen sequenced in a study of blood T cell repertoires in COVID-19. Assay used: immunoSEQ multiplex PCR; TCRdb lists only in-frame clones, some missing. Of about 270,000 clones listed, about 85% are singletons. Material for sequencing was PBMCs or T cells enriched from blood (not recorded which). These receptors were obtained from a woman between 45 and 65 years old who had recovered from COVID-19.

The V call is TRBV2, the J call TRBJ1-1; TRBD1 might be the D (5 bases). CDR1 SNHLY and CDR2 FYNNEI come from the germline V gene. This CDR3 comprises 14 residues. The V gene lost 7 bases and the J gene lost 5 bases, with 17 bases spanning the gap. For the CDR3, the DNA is TGTGCCAGCACCTTCGGACGGGGGGTTACTGAAGCTTTCTTT. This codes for CASTFGRGVTEAFF.

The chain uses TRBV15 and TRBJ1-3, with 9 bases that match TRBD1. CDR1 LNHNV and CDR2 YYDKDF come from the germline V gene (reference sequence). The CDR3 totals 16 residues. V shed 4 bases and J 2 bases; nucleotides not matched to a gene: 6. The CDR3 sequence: CATSILQGAPGNTIYF. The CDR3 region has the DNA TGTGCCACCAGCATACTACAGGGGGCTCCTGGAAACACCATATATTTT.

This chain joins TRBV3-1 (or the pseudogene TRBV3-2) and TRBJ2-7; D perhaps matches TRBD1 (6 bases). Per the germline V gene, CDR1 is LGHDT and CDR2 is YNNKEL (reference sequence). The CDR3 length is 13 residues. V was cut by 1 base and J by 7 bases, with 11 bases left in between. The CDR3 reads CASSQGTAREQYF. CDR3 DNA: TGTGCCAGCAGCCAAGGGACAGCTAGGGAGCAGTACTTC.

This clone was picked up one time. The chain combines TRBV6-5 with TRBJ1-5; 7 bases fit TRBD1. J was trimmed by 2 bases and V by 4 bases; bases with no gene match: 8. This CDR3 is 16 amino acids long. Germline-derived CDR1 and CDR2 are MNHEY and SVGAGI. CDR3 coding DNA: TGTGCCAGCAGTTCCCACACAGGGGACCGCAATCAGCCCCAGCATTTT. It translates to CASSSHTGDRNQPQHF.

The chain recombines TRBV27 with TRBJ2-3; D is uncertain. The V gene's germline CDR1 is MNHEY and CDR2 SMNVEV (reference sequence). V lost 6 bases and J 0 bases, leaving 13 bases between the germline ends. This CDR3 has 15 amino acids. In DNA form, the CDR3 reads TGTGCCAGCAGCCCAGAACTAACTAGCACAGATACGCAGTATTTT. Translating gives CASSPELTSTDTQYF.

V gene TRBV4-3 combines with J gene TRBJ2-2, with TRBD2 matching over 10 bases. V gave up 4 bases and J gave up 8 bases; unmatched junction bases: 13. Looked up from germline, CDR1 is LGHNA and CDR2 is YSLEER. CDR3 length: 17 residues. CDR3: CASSPLGSSGRTGELFF. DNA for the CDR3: TGCGCCAGCAGCCCCCTAGGGAGTAGCGGGAGGACTGGGGAGCTGTTTTTT.

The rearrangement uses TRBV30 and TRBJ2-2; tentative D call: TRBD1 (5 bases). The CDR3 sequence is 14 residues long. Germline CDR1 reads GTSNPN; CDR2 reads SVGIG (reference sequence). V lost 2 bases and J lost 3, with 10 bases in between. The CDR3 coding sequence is TGTGCCTGGAGTTCAGGGCTGGACACCGGGGAGCTGTTTTTT. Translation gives CAWSSGLDTGELFF.

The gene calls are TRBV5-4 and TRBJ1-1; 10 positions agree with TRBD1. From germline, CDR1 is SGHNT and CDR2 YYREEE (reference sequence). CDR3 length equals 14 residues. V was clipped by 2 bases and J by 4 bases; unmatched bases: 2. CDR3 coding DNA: TGTGCCAGCAGCTTAGGACAGGGGGTCACTGAAGCTTTCTTT. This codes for CASSLGQGVTEAFF.

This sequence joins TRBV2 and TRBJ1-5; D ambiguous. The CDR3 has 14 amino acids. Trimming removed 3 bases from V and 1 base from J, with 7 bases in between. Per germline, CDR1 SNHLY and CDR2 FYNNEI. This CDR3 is CASSEGTSNQPQHF. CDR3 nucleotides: TGTGCCAGCAGTGAGGGCACCAGCAATCAGCCCCAGCATTTT.

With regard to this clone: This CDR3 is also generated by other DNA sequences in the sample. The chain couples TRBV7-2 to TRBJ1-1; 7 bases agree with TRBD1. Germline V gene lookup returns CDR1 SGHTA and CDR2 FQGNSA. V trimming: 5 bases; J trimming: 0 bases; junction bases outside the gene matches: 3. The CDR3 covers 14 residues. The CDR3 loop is CASSQGQLNTEAFF. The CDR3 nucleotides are TGTGCCAGCAGCCAGGGACAGCTGAACACTGAAGCTTTCTTT.

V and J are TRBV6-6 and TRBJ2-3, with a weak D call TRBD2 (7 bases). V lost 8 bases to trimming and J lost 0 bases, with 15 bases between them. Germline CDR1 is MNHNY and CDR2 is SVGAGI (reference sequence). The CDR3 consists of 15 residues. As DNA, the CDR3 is TGTGCCAGCTCTTTCGCGGGGGCTAGCACAGATACGCAGTATTTT. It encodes CASSFAGASTDTQYF.

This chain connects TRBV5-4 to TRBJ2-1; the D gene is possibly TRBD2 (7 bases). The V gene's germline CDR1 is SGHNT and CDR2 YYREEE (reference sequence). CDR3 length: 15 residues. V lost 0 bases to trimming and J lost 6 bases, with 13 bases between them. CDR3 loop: CASSLGGGKPNEQFF. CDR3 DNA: TGTGCCAGCAGCTTGGGGGGGGGCAAGCCCAATGAGCAGTTCTTC. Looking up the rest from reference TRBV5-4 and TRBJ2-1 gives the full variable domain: ETGVTQSPTHLIKTRGQQVTLRCSSQSGHNTVSWYQQALGQGPQFIFQYYREEENGRGNFPPRFSGLQFPNYSSELNVNALELDDSALYLCASSLGGGKPNEQFFGPGTRLTVL.

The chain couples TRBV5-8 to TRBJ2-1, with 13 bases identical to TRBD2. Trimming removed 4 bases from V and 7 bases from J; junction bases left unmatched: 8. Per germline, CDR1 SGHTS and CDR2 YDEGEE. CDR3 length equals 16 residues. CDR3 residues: CASSMKGGLAGNEQFF. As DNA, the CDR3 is TGTGCCAGCAGCATGAAAGGGGGACTAGCGGGGAATGAGCAGTTCTTC.

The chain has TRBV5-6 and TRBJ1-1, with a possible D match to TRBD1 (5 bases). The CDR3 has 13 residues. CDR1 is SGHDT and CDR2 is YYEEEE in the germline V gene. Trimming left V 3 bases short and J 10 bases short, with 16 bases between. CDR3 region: CASSSGRDSLAFF. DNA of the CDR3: TGTGCCAGCAGCTCGGGTAGGGACTCACTAGCTTTCTTT.

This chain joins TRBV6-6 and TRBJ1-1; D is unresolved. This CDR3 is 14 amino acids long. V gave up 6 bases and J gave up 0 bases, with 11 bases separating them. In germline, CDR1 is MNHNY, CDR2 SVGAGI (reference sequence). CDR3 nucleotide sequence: TGTGCCAGCAGGGTAGAGAGGGTGAACACTGAAGCTTTCTTT. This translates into CASRVERVNTEAFF.

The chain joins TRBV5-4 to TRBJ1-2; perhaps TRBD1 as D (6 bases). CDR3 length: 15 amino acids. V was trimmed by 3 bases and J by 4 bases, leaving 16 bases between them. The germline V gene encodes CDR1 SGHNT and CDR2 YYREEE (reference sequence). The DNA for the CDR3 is TGTGCCAGCAGCTCCCGGAACAGGGCGGGCTATGGCTACACCTTC. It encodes CASSSRNRAGYGYTF.

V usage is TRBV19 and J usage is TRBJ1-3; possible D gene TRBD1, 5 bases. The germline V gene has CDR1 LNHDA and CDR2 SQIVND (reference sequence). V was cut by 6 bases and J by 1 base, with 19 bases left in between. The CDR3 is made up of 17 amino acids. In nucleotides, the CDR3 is TGTGCCAGTAGCCCCGGGGGATCAGAAAGGTCTGGAAACACCATATATTTT. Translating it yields CASSPGGSERSGNTIYF.

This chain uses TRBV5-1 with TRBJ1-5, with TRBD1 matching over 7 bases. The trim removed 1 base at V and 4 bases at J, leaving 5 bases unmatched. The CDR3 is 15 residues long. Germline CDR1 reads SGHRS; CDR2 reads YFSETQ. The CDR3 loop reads CASSLSGQTNQPQHF. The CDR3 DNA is TGCGCCAGCAGCTTGTCGGGACAGACTAATCAGCCCCAGCATTTT.

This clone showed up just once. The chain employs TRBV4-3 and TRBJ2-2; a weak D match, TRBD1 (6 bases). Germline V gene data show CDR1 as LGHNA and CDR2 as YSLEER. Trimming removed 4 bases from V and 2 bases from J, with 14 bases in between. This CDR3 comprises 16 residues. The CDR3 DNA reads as TGCGCCAGCAGCCTCGGACAGAGAATTAACACCGGGGAGCTGTTTTTT. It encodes CASSLGQRINTGELFF.

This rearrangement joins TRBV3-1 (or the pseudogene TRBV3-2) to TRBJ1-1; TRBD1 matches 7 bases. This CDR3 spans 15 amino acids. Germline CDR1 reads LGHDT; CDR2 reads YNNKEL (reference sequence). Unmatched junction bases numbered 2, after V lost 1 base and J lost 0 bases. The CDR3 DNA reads TGTGCCAGCAGCCAAGTAGGGGGCATGAACACTGAAGCTTTCTTT. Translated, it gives CASSQVGGMNTEAFF.

The CDR3 coding sequence is TGCGCCAGCAGCCAAGCCAGGGGATCCTCACCCCTCCACTTT. Translation gives CASSQARGSSPLHF. This rearrangement joins TRBV4-1 to TRBJ1-6; tentatively, D is TRBD1 (6 bases). Germline values: CDR1 MGHRA, CDR2 YSYEKL. The CDR3 is 14 amino acids. Deletions cut 1 base from V and 10 bases from J, with 11 bases between.